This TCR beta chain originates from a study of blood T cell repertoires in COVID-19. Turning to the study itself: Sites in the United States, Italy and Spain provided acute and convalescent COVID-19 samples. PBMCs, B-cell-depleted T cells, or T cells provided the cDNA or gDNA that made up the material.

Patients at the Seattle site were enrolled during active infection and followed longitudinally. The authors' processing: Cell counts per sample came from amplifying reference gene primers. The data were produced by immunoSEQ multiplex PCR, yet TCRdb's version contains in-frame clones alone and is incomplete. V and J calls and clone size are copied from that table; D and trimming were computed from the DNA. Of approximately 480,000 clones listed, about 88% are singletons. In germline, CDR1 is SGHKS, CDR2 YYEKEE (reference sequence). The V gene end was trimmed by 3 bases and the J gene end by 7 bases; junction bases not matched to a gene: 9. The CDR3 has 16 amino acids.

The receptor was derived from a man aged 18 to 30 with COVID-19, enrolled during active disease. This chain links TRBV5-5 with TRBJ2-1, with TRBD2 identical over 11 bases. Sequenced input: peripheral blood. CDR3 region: CASSSGGLAGGNEQFF. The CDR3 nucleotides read TGTGCCAGCAGCTCCGGCGGGCTAGCGGGAGGAAATGAGCAGTTCTTC.